The rows below give T cell receptor beta chains drawn from one sample of a study of blood T cell repertoires in COVID-19. Sequenced by immunoSEQ multiplex PCR; TCRdb stores in-frame clones only, minus some. The table has 200,000 to 250,000 clones, approximately 78% seen once. Source material: PBMCs or T cells enriched from blood (not recorded which). Every receptor here comes from a man aged 40-50 years who had recovered from COVID-19. Each CDR3 is given without its conserved first and last residue. For some rows the clone size is stated as once, few or many, or as a class when expanded; others skip it.

cdr3_aa	clone_size	v_call	j_call
ANLGGEGRNYGYT	NA	TRBV6-5	TRBJ1-2
AGRRADTDTQY	NA	TRBV5-1	TRBJ2-3
ASRPRTGTGTEAF	NA	TRBV2	TRBJ1-1
ASSLGQVLEKLF	NA	TRBV5-6	TRBJ1-4
AWSSGQGAKPQH	NA	TRBV30	TRBJ1-5
ASSLARRLAGAHEQF	NA	TRBV7-2	TRBJ2-1
ASSQDGVRSYEQY	NA	TRBV4-2	TRBJ2-7
ASSMRARAGSYNEQF	NA	TRBV19	TRBJ2-1
ASSPLDRGSGANVLT	NA	TRBV18	TRBJ2-6
ASRTGGAFTEKLF	NA	TRBV5-1	TRBJ1-4
ASSQGSGIYEQF	NA	TRBV3-1/TRBV3-2	TRBJ2-1
ASSIGTGGAKNIQY	NA	TRBV19	TRBJ2-4
ASSVAGGGTSRSSQETQY	NA	TRBV9	TRBJ2-5
ASSLLGPYRGYT	few	TRBV7-9	TRBJ1-2
ASSPAGEAEAF	once	TRBV7-3	TRBJ1-1
ASSISLTVSYEQY	NA	TRBV19	TRBJ2-7
ASSLAGTGVRGEQY	NA	TRBV7-8	TRBJ2-7
ASSLGPGYSYEQY	NA	TRBV5-1	TRBJ2-7
ASSEVDSTYGYT	NA	TRBV2	TRBJ1-2
ASRIGLADYEQY	NA	TRBV6-5	TRBJ2-7
ASSISPGNQPQH	NA	TRBV19	TRBJ1-5
ASSVTHEGARADTQY	NA	TRBV9	TRBJ2-3
ASSSLSSGIGDNEQF	NA	TRBV18	TRBJ2-1
ASSSGTSGANTGELF	NA	TRBV11-2	TRBJ2-2
ATSDPLGSGTDTQY	NA	TRBV24-1	TRBJ2-3
ASRPRTGSGNTIY	NA	TRBV28	TRBJ1-3
ASSLAWGQGGYT	few	TRBV5-1	TRBJ1-2
ATSRDNRPRRHEQF	once	TRBV15	TRBJ2-1